This T cell receptor beta chain was profiled in a study of technical replicates of blood from a few donors. The CDR3 has 16 residues. The V end lost 6 bases, the J end lost 3 bases, and 15 bases lay between the germline ends. Germline V gene data show CDR1 as SGHVS and CDR2 as FNYEAQ. Produced via immunoSEQ multiplex PCR; TCRdb's table is partial and in-frame only. The sample carries just under 60,000 clones, roughly nine tenths recorded once. This clonotype originated in a human donor in good health. Some clones in this sample may be carry-over from other donors' samples. Sequencing used PBMCs. The chain has TRBV7-6 and TRBJ2-6; D is unresolved. CDR3 sequence: CASSLNPRGGANVLTF. CDR3 nucleotides: TGTGCCAGCAGTTTAAACCCCAGAGGTGGGGCCAACGTCCTGACTTTC. The full variable domain, rest sourced from reference TRBV7-6 and TRBJ2-6, is GAGVSQSPRYKVTKRGQDVALRCDPISGHVSLYWYRQALGQGPEFLTYFNYEAQQDKSGLPNDRFSAERPEGSISTLTIQRTEQRDSAMYRCASSLNPRGGANVLTFGAGSRLTVL.